Listed below are T cell receptor beta chains from one sample, sequenced in a study of T-cell reconstitution after alpha-beta-depleted transplantation in children. One entry per CDR3 protein results from TCRdb running MiXCR on the PCR reads. Counted here are approximately 800,000 distinct CDR3 sequences, roughly 15% occurring once; the ten biggest clones make up approximately 5%. Sequencing used PBMCs, mostly from graft donor cells, obtained 360 days after TCRalphabeta/CD19-depleted stem cell transplant. These receptors were taken from a male patient younger than 18 who had a stem cell transplant for acute lymphoblastic leukemia, so the T cells may come from the graft donor. The CDR3 runs from the conserved cysteine through the conserved F or W. The order of the fields is clone size, J gene, D gene, V gene, CDR3 protein. The D gene is left open where the match is weak. The listing skips clone size in some rows; elsewhere it reads once, few, many or a size class.

>few|TRBJ1-1|-|TRBV4-1
CASSQVGGKNTEAFF
>-|TRBJ2-1|-|TRBV11-2
CASSLRWDYNEQFF
>-|TRBJ2-7|-|TRBV5-1
CASSPGANYEQYF
>many|TRBJ2-7|TRBD1|TRBV6-2/TRBV6-3
CASSGAGTGKDEQYF
>many|TRBJ2-2|TRBD1|TRBV12-3/TRBV12-4
CASSPDRGLGTGELFF
>-|TRBJ1-2|TRBD1|TRBV5-1
CASSPGRGSNYGYTF
>few|TRBJ1-1|TRBD1|TRBV5-1
CASSFQGAGNTEAFF
>-|TRBJ2-5|-|TRBV4-1
CASSQGPFTETQYF
>few|TRBJ1-4|-|TRBV6-6
CASLARGNEKLFF
>many|TRBJ2-7|-|TRBV29-1
CSVFGHPYEQYF
>once|TRBJ2-5|-|TRBV20-1
CSARVGHGETQYF
>many|TRBJ2-7|-|TRBV29-1
CSGESGGWQYF
>-|TRBJ2-7|-|TRBV30
CAWSVQSGAYEQYF
>few|TRBJ1-5|TRBD1|TRBV20-1
CSAVPGQGISQHF
>few|TRBJ2-7|-|TRBV20-1
CSAKTGIYEQYF
>-|TRBJ2-7|-|TRBV7-6
CASSLFAGGSSYEQYF
>many|TRBJ2-2|TRBD2|TRBV29-1
CSVLAGEGTGELFF
>-|TRBJ2-1|TRBD1|TRBV5-1
CASSLEPGGGNEQFF
>few|TRBJ2-3|TRBD2|TRBV9
CASSPRTSASDTQYF
>few|TRBJ2-3|-|TRBV29-1
CSVCRITDTQYF
>-|TRBJ2-2|TRBD2|TRBV20-1
CSAGSLAEDTGELFF
>-|TRBJ2-7|-|TRBV5-6
CASSLLPGQAVEQYF
>-|TRBJ2-6|TRBD1|TRBV5-1
CASSGAGTGPLSGANVLTF
>many|TRBJ2-7|TRBD2|TRBV7-9
CASSPTSGAYEQYF
>few|TRBJ2-5|TRBD1|TRBV10-3
CAIRGTEETQYF
>few|TRBJ2-1|-|TRBV12-3/TRBV12-4
CASSLRGPYEQFF
>-|TRBJ1-2|-|TRBV20-1
CSARSPPGYGYTF
>few|TRBJ2-7|TRBD2|TRBV7-2
CASSTSGRLYEQYF
>-|TRBJ2-7|-|TRBV5-4
CASSDPEGGIDEQYF
>-|TRBJ2-1|TRBD2|TRBV3-1
CASSPQTRGRANEQFF
>-|TRBJ2-1|-|TRBV10-3
CAISESWSSYNEQFF
>many|TRBJ2-1|TRBD1|TRBV5-1
CASSPGTGVNEQFF
>few|TRBJ2-5|TRBD1|TRBV4-2
CASSQSSGTGKETQYF
>few|TRBJ1-1|-|TRBV4-1
CASSQVDATEAFF
>-|TRBJ2-7|-|TRBV5-1
CASSVQGSPYEQYF
>-|TRBJ1-2|-|TRBV6-5
CASSSSDTKDGYTF
>many|TRBJ2-1|TRBD2|TRBV5-5
CASSSGQRENNEQFF
>few|TRBJ1-2|-|TRBV29-1
CSVIWDGYTF
>-|TRBJ2-7|-|TRBV2
CASRATSSSYEQYF
>once|TRBJ2-7|-|TRBV18
CASSQVGAHEQYF
>few|TRBJ2-1|-|TRBV18
CASSPRGTDEQFF
>-|TRBJ2-3|TRBD2|TRBV24-1
CATSDLIPSGRTDTQYF
>-|TRBJ2-1|TRBD2|TRBV5-1
CASSFLAGAENEQFF
>few|TRBJ1-5|-|TRBV20-1
CSARDVQSTISNQPQHF
>-|TRBJ2-1|-|TRBV4-1
CASSQDLEEQFF
>few|TRBJ1-2|TRBD1|TRBV18
CASSHTGTGDGYTF
>few|TRBJ2-1|TRBD2|TRBV29-1
CSEIPGLAGARQFF
>-|TRBJ1-3|-|TRBV7-9
CASSQTSSGNTIYF
>-|TRBJ2-1|TRBD1|TRBV24-1
CATSGVDRDNEQFF
>few|TRBJ1-1|-|TRBV12-3/TRBV12-4
CASTTLNEAFF
>-|TRBJ2-2|-|TRBV2
CASKAGSNTGELFF
>-|TRBJ2-7|TRBD1|TRBV4-1
CASSERQGSYEQYF
>few|TRBJ1-5|-|TRBV2
CASSDEGRRSQHF
>-|TRBJ2-1|-|TRBV29-1
CSVGTAYNEQFF
>-|TRBJ1-2|-|TRBV4-3
CASSQVSAGVWGYTF
>-|TRBJ2-5|-|TRBV21-1
CASSKDSRRAWESQETQYF
>few|TRBJ2-7|TRBD2|TRBV29-1
CSVESGEGYYEQYF
>few|TRBJ2-1|TRBD1|TRBV4-1
CASSQDRTGIYNEQFF